The entry below describes one TCR beta chain. The data were taken from a study of cytomegalovirus exposure and HLA in healthy donors. With V trimmed by 2 bases and J by 4 bases, 7 bases remained unmatched. The germline CDR1 and CDR2 sequences are MNHNY and SVGAGI (reference sequence). The CDR3 loop spans 16 amino acids. Primers for the PCR totalled 60 Vbeta and 13 Jbeta. The table came from immunoSEQ multiplex PCR; TCRdb's copy has only in-frame clones and leaves some out. Of 200,000 to 250,000 clones in the sample, over 80% are singletons; the top ten hold approximately 0.71%. The chain carries TRBV6-6 and TRBJ2-7, with TRBD2 matching over 11 bases. This clonotype originated in a boy aged 2-15 years in good health and CMV-seronegative. Specimen: PBMCs. In DNA, the CDR3 is TGTGCCAGCAGTTACGGGACTAGCGGCGATAGGTACGAGCAGTACTTC. It codes for CASSYGTSGDRYEQYF.